This T cell receptor beta chain stems from a study of blood T cell repertoires in COVID-19. The CDR3 has 15 amino acids. The V gene's germline CDR1 is LNHDA and CDR2 SQIVND (reference sequence). The V and J ends lost 3 bases and 7 bases, in that order; junction bases with no gene match: 6. Per the original data handling: Scientists estimated how many nucleated cells there were by amplifying reference gene primers. The method was immunoSEQ multiplex PCR; TCRdb's version includes in-frame clones alone and lacks a portion of them. The V and J calls and clone size come from that table; D and trimming were worked out from the DNA. The profile covers approximately 220,000 clones, with less than 90% appearing a single time and around 4.5% taken by the ten largest. The age range of participants was about 18 to 95 years, with residence in more than 20 US areas. Donors were grouped by their self-reported clinical history. Exposed participants came across a COVID-19 case within 2 weeks before study entry.

The specimen sequenced was PBMCs or T cells enriched from blood (not recorded which). The V gene is TRBV19, the J gene TRBJ1-5; 10 bases line up with TRBD1. The sequence was collected from a woman aged 30 to 39 who had been exposed to COVID-19. The CDR3 sequence is CASSILTGGYQPQHF. As DNA, the CDR3 is TGTGCCAGTAGTATCCTGACAGGGGGCTACCAGCCCCAGCATTTT.